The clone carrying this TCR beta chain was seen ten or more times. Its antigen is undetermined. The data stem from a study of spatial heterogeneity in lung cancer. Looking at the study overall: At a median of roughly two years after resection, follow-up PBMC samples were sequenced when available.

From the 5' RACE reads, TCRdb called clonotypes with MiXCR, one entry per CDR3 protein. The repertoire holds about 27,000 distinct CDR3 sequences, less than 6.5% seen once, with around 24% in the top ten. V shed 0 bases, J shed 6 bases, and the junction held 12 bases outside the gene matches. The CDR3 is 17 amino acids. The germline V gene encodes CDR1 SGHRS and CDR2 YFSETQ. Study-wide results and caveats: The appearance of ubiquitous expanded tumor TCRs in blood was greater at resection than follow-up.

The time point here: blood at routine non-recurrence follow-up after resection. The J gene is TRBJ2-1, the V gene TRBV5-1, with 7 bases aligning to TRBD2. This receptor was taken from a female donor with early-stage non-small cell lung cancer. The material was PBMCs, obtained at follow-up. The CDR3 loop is CASSLVTAGVGFNEQFF. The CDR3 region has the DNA TGCGCCAGCAGCTTGGTAACGGCGGGAGTAGGATTCAATGAGCAGTTCTTC.